A single TCR beta chain is shown here with its context. The target of this receptor is not known. No much larger clone exists at a distance of one base, and base qualities are not known. The source of the sample is a study of shared clonotypes between healthy human individuals (dated by TCRdb to about 2020). As for the study more broadly: A couple of women and a few men aged 18 to 49 years were included in the cohort. For each donor, three plates each were used for CD4 naive and CD4 memory, two plates were used for CD8 naive, and one plate was used for CD8 memory. The study deeply sequenced blood TCR repertoires of 5 or 6 healthy adults to estimate repertoire size and the extent of clonotype sharing between individuals. To increase sequencing depth and limit assay-specific biases, TCR repertoire library preparation and sequencing were carried out by different laboratories using diverse techniques. Per donor, leukapheresis produced somewhere between about 0.94 and 9 billion PBMCs.

Donors were healthy HIV-negative adults with no recently reported acute infections or vaccinations. Every donor was a Caucasian adult living in Nashville, Tennessee, USA. CD4+ T cells were enriched by magnetic negative selection; naive cells were then positively selected on CD45RA, and the negative fraction formed the memory subset. Blood was obtained by leukapheresis, after which PBMCs were separated by Ficoll-Histopaque density gradient centrifugation and cryopreserved in liquid nitrogen vapor phase. Purity and quantity of every magnetically sorted T cell population were checked by analytical flow cytometry. Genomic DNA was isolated from every sorted fraction and measured by UV absorbance on a Nanodrop 2000c. Trimming removed 6 bases from V and 7 bases from J; the gene matches leave 11 bases unexplained. Counted from cysteine to phenylalanine, this CDR3 has 15 amino acids. Only the CDR3 part of the read is kept: 45 bases, read in frame from the first base. Via the germline V gene, CDR1 is MDHEN and CDR2 SYDVKM.

The investigation overall reported the following: Compared with non-shared clonotypes, the clonotypes found in all four sorted-subset donors had higher generation probabilities. The small number of donors limited the genetic and exposure-history diversity represented. Approximately 5% of naive CD4, roughly 3.5% of naive CD8, about 2.5% of memory CD4, and around 0.4% of memory CD8 clonotypes were shared across several donors. Naive subsets generally had larger estimated clonotype richness than memory subsets. Incomplete sequencing was indicated by rarefaction of sorted-subset datasets, despite the large sequencing depth. Pairwise subsampling led to the expectation that sequencing depth would affect the degree of clonotype sharing among donors. Only blood was sampled, and tissue TCR repertoires likely differ from those in blood.

Using the deep immunoSEQ assay, multiplex PCR amplified TCR CDR3 regions from genomic DNA. Extracted genomic DNA from each cell subset was spread evenly across all wells of several immunoSEQ 96-well plates, with each plate serving as a replicate. For sorted subsets, 150 to 200 ng genomic DNA, equal to about 30,000 T cell genomes, was loaded into each replicate PCR. Purified libraries were quantified with a Qubit 3.0 fluorometer, sized on a Bioanalyzer 2100, and re-quantified with the KAPA Library Quantification kit. Every immunoSEQ 96-well plate was sequenced on a separate single-read 150-cycle Illumina NextSeq 550 flow cell. Turning to the authors' computational methods: Because the immunoSEQ output held only junctional sequences and lacked quality scores, the filtering could not match the filtering applied to full-length reads. Sequences were annotated with PyIR, a Python wrapper for IgBLAST v1.9, and V/J genes and CDR3 were assigned using IMGT germline references. Reads with weak V/J assignments (E-value above 1e-6), missing CDR3, stop codons, out-of-frame junctions, or ambiguous translated residues were removed. V3J clonotypes were defined as sequences sharing an identical inferred V gene, J gene, and CDR3 amino acid sequence. The percentage overlap between two repertoires was calculated by dividing the number of shared unique clonotypes by the size of the smaller repertoire. Repertoire richness was assessed with RTK rarefaction, the Chao1 estimator, and Recon v2.1 estimates of unobserved clonotypes. For all TCRbeta clonotypes obtained by the gDNA method from a handful of donors, generation probabilities were computed with OLGA. TCRdb took over this immuneACCESS table, retaining in-frame rearrangements with V and J assigned. Such tables are incomplete; in checked studies, under half of the missing clones stem from an unresolved V gene, and the remainder is unexplained. That table gives V, J and clone size, and the DNA gave D and trimming. This sample has over a million clones in its table, and 75% to 85% of those were observed once. Of the sample, approximately 0.5% falls within the top ten clones.

The chain joins TRBV28 to TRBJ1-1; 10 bases in the middle match TRBD1. The specimen sequenced was memory CD4+ T cells from PBMCs. The label giving this sample's cell subset or site can be read as: CD45RA-negative fraction. The clonotype originates from a man between 18 and 35 years old in good health. Some clones in this sample may be carry-over from other donors' samples. The nucleotide sequence is TGTGCCAGCAGGAAGGCCGGGACAGGGGTCTTTGAAGCTTTCTTT. This codes for CASRKAGTGVFEAFF.